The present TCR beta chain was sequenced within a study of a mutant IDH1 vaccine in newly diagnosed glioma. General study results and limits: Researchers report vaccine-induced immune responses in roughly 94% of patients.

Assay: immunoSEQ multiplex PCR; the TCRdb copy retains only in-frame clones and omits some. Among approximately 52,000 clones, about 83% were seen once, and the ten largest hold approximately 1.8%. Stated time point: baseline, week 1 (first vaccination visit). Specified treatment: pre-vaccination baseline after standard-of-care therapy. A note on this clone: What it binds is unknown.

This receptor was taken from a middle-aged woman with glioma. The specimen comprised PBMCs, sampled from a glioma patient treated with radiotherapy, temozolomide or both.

The CDR3 protein is CASSLAALAKNIQYF. The CDR3 DNA reads TGTGCCAGCAGCTTGGCGGCACTAGCCAAAAACATTCAGTACTTC. V is TRBV7-2 and J is TRBJ2-4; D remains ambiguous. There are 15 residues in the CDR3. Germline V gene data show CDR1 as SGHTA and CDR2 as FQGNSA. Between the trimmed V and J ends, which lost 3 bases and 0 bases, there was a span of 9 bases.